The 6 T cell receptor beta chains below come from one sample, sequenced in a study of CD8 T cells in ankylosing spondylitis. From the 5' RACE reads, TCRdb called clonotypes with MiXCR, one entry per CDR3 protein. The repertoire consists of about 140,000 distinct CDR3 sequences, with around 7.9% occurring once and the leading ten covering around 12%. Material for sequencing was blood, either unsorted or a sorted T cell fraction (not recorded which). These receptors all come from a female donor with ankylosing spondylitis or in good health (not recorded which).

Many counts were recorded for this clonotype. V gene TRBV12-3 or TRBV12-4 combines with J gene TRBJ2-7, with D maybe TRBD2 (5 bases). The CDR3 spans 16 residues. V was cut by 0 bases and J by 3 bases, with 15 bases left in between. The CDR3 nucleotides are TGTGCCAGCAGTTTAGCGCGGGTCCTTCAGCACTACGAGCAGTACTTC. Its translation is CASSLARVLQHYEQYF.

This clonotype occurred a few times. The chain employs TRBV30 and TRBJ1-4; a weak D match, TRBD1 (5 bases). Germline CDR1 and CDR2: GTSNPN and SVGIG (reference sequence). Trimming left V 0 bases short and J 0 bases short, with 8 bases between. The CDR3 spans 15 residues. The CDR3 bases are TGTGCCTGGAGTGTACGGGGGTCAACTAATGAAAAACTGTTTTTT. This encodes CAWSVRGSTNEKLFF.

This clonotype has a count of ten or more. The V call is TRBV12-3 or TRBV12-4, the J call TRBJ2-1; no firm D call. Trimming pared 4 bases from V and 0 bases from J, leaving 10 bases between. The CDR3 sequence is 15 residues long. Written as DNA, the CDR3 is TGTGCCAGCAGTTCCAGGAGTAGCTCCTACAATGAGCAGTTCTTC. Translation: CASSSRSSSYNEQFF.

This clonotype was detected a few times. Being one base from a much bigger clone, this may be a read error. The rearrangement links TRBV29-1 to TRBJ2-7, with D unclear. From germline, CDR1 is SQVTM and CDR2 ANQGSEA. The CDR3 sequence is 12 residues long. V gave up 4 bases and J gave up 4 bases, with 11 bases separating them. The CDR3 protein is CSVGEAWYEQYF. CDR3 coding DNA: TGCAGCGTTGGGGAAGCCTGGTACGAGCAGTACTTC.

This clonotype was picked up many times. J is TRBJ1-1 and V is TRBV15, with 8 bases that match TRBD1. The V segment lost 5 bases and the J segment 6 bases; nucleotides outside the gene matches: 5. Germline assignment: CDR1 LNHNV and CDR2 YYDKDF (reference sequence). This CDR3 has 13 amino acids. Written as DNA, the CDR3 is TGTGCCACCAGCGCGGACAGGGAGGCTGAAGCTTTCTTT. Translating gives CATSADREAEAFF.

This clonotype was recorded many times. The chain couples TRBV5-1 to TRBJ1-2; D is possibly TRBD1 (5 bases). The CDR3 consists of 14 residues. The V and J ends lost 5 bases and 1 base respectively, with 12 bases between them. Germline V gene sequence: CDR1 SGHRS, CDR2 YFSETQ. The CDR3, as DNA: TGCGCCAGCAGTTCCGGGACGGATAACTATGGCTACACCTTC. Its translation is CASSSGTDNYGYTF.